These T cell receptor beta chains were read from a single sample in a study of blood T cell repertoires in COVID-19. Method: immunoSEQ multiplex PCR; TCRdb's copy keeps in-frame clones and lacks some. The sample includes roughly 120,000 clones, roughly nine tenths of them seen just once. Material: peripheral blood. Source of these receptors: a human donor in a cohort sampled during active COVID-19. Both conserved end residues are part of each CDR3. Each record gives: V gene, clone size, J gene, D gene, CDR3 DNA, CDR3 protein. The D gene is left open where the match is weak. For some rows the clone size is stated as once, few or many, or as a class when expanded; others skip it.

V: TRBV27
size: -
J: TRBJ2-7
D: -
DNA: TGTGCCAGCAGTCCCTACGTGACAGGTCAATCGGGGGAGCAGTACTTC
CDR3: CASSPYVTGQSGEQYF

V: TRBV14
size: -
J: TRBJ2-7
D: -
DNA: TGTGCCAGCAGCCAAAACGGTCCGTACGAGCAGTACTTC
CDR3: CASSQNGPYEQYF

V: TRBV6-5
size: -
J: TRBJ1-2
D: TRBD1
DNA: TGTGCCAGCAGTTACTCCCCGACAGGGCAGGTTTATGGCTACACCTTC
CDR3: CASSYSPTGQVYGYTF

V: TRBV27
size: -
J: TRBJ1-1
D: -
DNA: TGTGCCAGCAGTTCCCGCCGGACGCAGGGGAACACTGAAGCTTTCTTT
CDR3: CASSSRRTQGNTEAFF

V: TRBV28
size: -
J: TRBJ1-1
D: -
DNA: TGTGCCAGCACTAACGGGGGGTCTGAGAACACTGAAGCTTTCTTT
CDR3: CASTNGGSENTEAFF

V: TRBV15
size: -
J: TRBJ1-5
D: TRBD1
DNA: TGTGCCACCAGCAGAGATCCAGGGGGGAATCAGCCCCAGCATTTT
CDR3: CATSRDPGGNQPQHF

V: TRBV6-2/TRBV6-3
size: -
J: TRBJ1-2
D: TRBD1
DNA: TGTGCCAGCAGTGACAGGGGGTATTATGGCTACACCTTC
CDR3: CASSDRGYYGYTF

V: TRBV27
size: -
J: TRBJ2-3
D: TRBD2
DNA: TGTGCCAGCAGTGGACTTAGCGGGCGGAGGGAAGATACGCAGTATTTT
CDR3: CASSGLSGRREDTQYF

V: TRBV28
size: -
J: TRBJ2-1
D: TRBD2
DNA: TGTGCCAGCAGTTTTGTTGGACTAGCGGGGAACAATGAGCAGTTCTTC
CDR3: CASSFVGLAGNNEQFF

V: TRBV28
size: -
J: TRBJ2-5
D: TRBD1
DNA: TGTGCCAGCAGTTACCACACCGGACAGGGGGCTCTCCAAGAGACCCAGTACTTC
CDR3: CASSYHTGQGALQETQYF

V: TRBV7-2
size: few
J: TRBJ1-5
D: -
DNA: TGTGCCAGCAGCTTTGAGGTGGAGAGTCAGCCCCAGCATTTT
CDR3: CASSFEVESQPQHF

V: TRBV12-5
size: -
J: TRBJ2-4
D: -
DNA: TGTGCTAGTGGTTTTTCAGGTTCAAACATTCAGTACTTC
CDR3: CASGFSGSNIQYF

V: TRBV5-4
size: -
J: TRBJ2-1
D: TRBD1
DNA: TGTGCCAGCAGCTTGACCGGGACAGGGCATGTAAGGGCACTAAATGAGCAGTTCTTC
CDR3: CASSLTGTGHVRALNEQFF

V: TRBV7-2
size: -
J: TRBJ2-3
D: TRBD2
DNA: TGTGCCAGCAGCTTAGACAGCGGGGGCACAGATACGCAGTATTTT
CDR3: CASSLDSGGTDTQYF

V: TRBV27
size: -
J: TRBJ2-5
D: TRBD2
DNA: TGTGCCAGCAGTTTATCCTGGCTAGCGGGAGGGAAAGAGACCCAGTACTTC
CDR3: CASSLSWLAGGKETQYF

V: TRBV10-3
size: many
J: TRBJ1-2
D: -
DNA: TGTGCCATCAGTGGATCGGCAGGGGAGAACTATGGCTACACCTTC
CDR3: CAISGSAGENYGYTF

V: TRBV3-1/TRBV3-2
size: -
J: TRBJ2-4
D: -
DNA: TGTGCCAGCAGCCAAGATGGGACAACTAAAAACATTCAGTACTTC
CDR3: CASSQDGTTKNIQYF

V: TRBV20-1
size: -
J: TRBJ1-2
D: -
DNA: TGCAGTGCTAGTGGCGGGTCCACGCCTCTAGGTTATGGCTACACCTTC
CDR3: CSASGGSTPLGYGYTF

V: TRBV5-5
size: few
J: TRBJ1-1
D: TRBD1
DNA: TGTGCCAGCAGCGTCCGACAGGGGGCGCGGGCGGCTGAAGCTTTCTTT
CDR3: CASSVRQGARAAEAFF

V: TRBV5-6
size: -
J: TRBJ2-2
D: TRBD1
DNA: TGTGCCAGCAGCTTGGGACAGGGTAACGGGGAGCTGTTTTTT
CDR3: CASSLGQGNGELFF

V: TRBV7-8
size: -
J: TRBJ1-3
D: -
DNA: TGTGCCAGCAGCCCGTGGGACACCTTCAGTAACTCTGGAAACACCATATATTTT
CDR3: CASSPWDTFSNSGNTIYF

V: TRBV28
size: once
J: TRBJ2-1
D: -
DNA: TGTGCCAGCAGTTTAAAACGGGTTACCTACAATGAGCAGTTCTTC
CDR3: CASSLKRVTYNEQFF

V: TRBV28
size: -
J: TRBJ1-2
D: -
DNA: TGTGCCAGCAGCGAACGGGGGGGGAACTATGGCTACACCTTC
CDR3: CASSERGGNYGYTF

V: TRBV5-1
size: once
J: TRBJ2-2
D: -
DNA: TGCGCCAGCAGCTTGTCCAGGGTCGACACCGGGGAGCTGTTTTTT
CDR3: CASSLSRVDTGELFF

V: TRBV2
size: -
J: TRBJ1-2
D: TRBD1
DNA: TGTGCCAGCAGTAAATCGACAGGGAACTATGGCTACACCTTC
CDR3: CASSKSTGNYGYTF

V: TRBV30
size: once
J: TRBJ1-3
D: -
DNA: TGTGCCTGGATTCCGGAGGCGGGTTGGAACACCATATATTTT
CDR3: CAWIPEAGWNTIYF

V: TRBV7-2
size: -
J: TRBJ1-4
D: TRBD1
DNA: TGTGCCAGCAGCTTAGGAGACAGGGCAACTAATGAAAAACTGTTTTTT
CDR3: CASSLGDRATNEKLFF

V: TRBV3-1/TRBV3-2
size: -
J: TRBJ1-1
D: TRBD1
DNA: TGTGCCAGCAGCCATGGGACAGGGATTTCAGCTTTCTTT
CDR3: CASSHGTGISAFF

V: TRBV3-1/TRBV3-2
size: -
J: TRBJ2-5
D: TRBD2
DNA: TGTGCCAGCAGCCAAGCAGGGAGGGTCGAGACCCAGTACTTC
CDR3: CASSQAGRVETQYF

V: TRBV28
size: -
J: TRBJ2-5
D: TRBD2
DNA: TGTGCCAGCAGCGGTGTCCCGGGAGGAGAGACCCAGTACTTC
CDR3: CASSGVPGGETQYF

V: TRBV4-3
size: -
J: TRBJ2-2
D: -
DNA: TGCGCCAGCAGCCAAGACTTTGGGGAGCTGTTTTTT
CDR3: CASSQDFGELFF

V: TRBV21-1
size: -
J: TRBJ2-3
D: -
DNA: TGTGCCAGCAGCAAGGGCGGTGGTGGCGGGAGGGAGGCAGATACGCAGTATTTT
CDR3: CASSKGGGGGREADTQYF

V: TRBV10-3
size: -
J: TRBJ1-1
D: TRBD1
DNA: TGTGCCATCAGTCTCGACAGGGAATCTGAAGCTTTCTTT
CDR3: CAISLDRESEAFF

V: TRBV5-6
size: -
J: TRBJ2-7
D: -
DNA: TGTGCCAGCAGCTTTGGACTTGACTACGAGCAGTACTTC
CDR3: CASSFGLDYEQYF

V: TRBV7-8
size: -
J: TRBJ2-5
D: TRBD1
DNA: TGTGCCAGCAGATCTAACAGGGGCGCGGAGACCCAGTACTTC
CDR3: CASRSNRGAETQYF

V: TRBV18
size: -
J: TRBJ2-7
D: TRBD1
DNA: TGTGCCAGCTCACCACGGGACAGGGGGGTGAGTGAGCAGTACTTC
CDR3: CASSPRDRGVSEQYF

V: TRBV10-1
size: once
J: TRBJ2-1
D: -
DNA: TGCGCCAGCAGTGACAGTCCCGCCTACAATGAGCAGTTCTTC
CDR3: CASSDSPAYNEQFF

V: TRBV7-3
size: -
J: TRBJ2-3
D: -
DNA: TGTGCCAGCAGCTTGTTTCCCACAGTGGGCACAGATACGCAGTATTTT
CDR3: CASSLFPTVGTDTQYF

V: TRBV27
size: -
J: TRBJ2-7
D: -
DNA: TGTGCCAGCAGTTTAGTAGGGGCCCACGAGCAGTACTTC
CDR3: CASSLVGAHEQYF

V: TRBV27
size: -
J: TRBJ1-1
D: -
DNA: TGTGCCAGCAGTGAGGCGGTGAACACTGAAGCTTTCTTT
CDR3: CASSEAVNTEAFF

V: TRBV6-1
size: -
J: TRBJ1-2
D: -
DNA: TGTGCCAGCAGTGAAGCAAGGGGAGCGGGCTATGGCTACACCTTC
CDR3: CASSEARGAGYGYTF

V: TRBV6-5
size: -
J: TRBJ2-7
D: -
DNA: TGTGCCAGCAGCCCAGTTACGTTCTCATTTTACGAGCAGTACTTC
CDR3: CASSPVTFSFYEQYF

V: TRBV19
size: -
J: TRBJ1-1
D: -
DNA: TGTGCCAGTAGTATCAGGGCGAACACTGAAGCTTTCTTT
CDR3: CASSIRANTEAFF

V: TRBV7-9
size: once
J: TRBJ2-5
D: TRBD2
DNA: TGTGCCAGCAGCTTAATAGCGGGAGGGGGGGAGACCCAGTACTTC
CDR3: CASSLIAGGGETQYF

V: TRBV28
size: -
J: TRBJ2-7
D: TRBD1
DNA: TGTGCCAGCACCACCCCAGGGACAGGGACCTACGAGCAGTACTTC
CDR3: CASTTPGTGTYEQYF

V: TRBV28
size: -
J: TRBJ1-5
D: TRBD1
DNA: TGTGCCAGCATCAGGGGGGACTCGTATCAGCCCCAGCATTTT
CDR3: CASIRGDSYQPQHF

V: TRBV7-9
size: -
J: TRBJ2-3
D: TRBD1
DNA: TGTGCCAGCAGCCGCGCAGGGGGCCGCATCCTAGGCACAGATACGCAGTATTTT
CDR3: CASSRAGGRILGTDTQYF

V: TRBV19
size: -
J: TRBJ1-3
D: TRBD1
DNA: TGTGCCAGTAGTGTCACAGGGGCGAACTCTGGAAACACCATATATTTT
CDR3: CASSVTGANSGNTIYF

V: TRBV10-1
size: -
J: TRBJ2-1
D: -
DNA: TGCGCCAGCAGTGAGTCGCTAGGGGCTAATGAGCAGTTCTTC
CDR3: CASSESLGANEQFF

V: TRBV14
size: -
J: TRBJ2-1
D: -
DNA: TGTGCCAGCAGCCAAGGAATGACAGAATACAATGAGCAGTTCTTC
CDR3: CASSQGMTEYNEQFF

V: TRBV28
size: -
J: TRBJ1-6
D: -
DNA: TGTGCCAGCAGTTTAGCGGGGGCGGGGAATTCACCCCTCCACTTT
CDR3: CASSLAGAGNSPLHF

V: TRBV10-3
size: once
J: TRBJ2-3
D: TRBD1
DNA: TGTGCCATCAACCCCGGGACAGCAACACCCGATACGCAGTATTTT
CDR3: CAINPGTATPDTQYF

V: TRBV28
size: -
J: TRBJ2-1
D: TRBD2
DNA: TGTGCCAGCAGTTTATCCCCGCGGGGGCGGGGGGCGACCTTGTGGTGGGCCAATGAGCAGTTCTTC
CDR3: CASSLSPRGRGATLWWANEQFF

V: TRBV28
size: -
J: TRBJ1-5
D: -
DNA: TGTGCCAGCAGTCAGCGGACAGTTCAGCCCCAGCATTTT
CDR3: CASSQRTVQPQHF

V: TRBV11-2
size: -
J: TRBJ2-3
D: -
DNA: TGTGCCAGCAGCTTAGGCCAGATTTACACAGATACGCAGTATTTT
CDR3: CASSLGQIYTDTQYF